The rows below give T cell receptor beta chains drawn from one sample of a study of T cell responses to AZD1222 COVID-19 vaccine. Profiling relied on immunoSEQ multiplex PCR, and the TCRdb table lists in-frame clones only, not all of them. The sample gives under 200,000 clones, roughly 92% of which show up once; around 1.5% is in the top ten. This sample comprised peripheral blood, obtained on day 0 of AZD1222 vaccination. The receptor set was obtained from an adult in good health. CDR3s leave out the opening cysteine and the closing phenylalanine or tryptophan. Each record gives: D gene, clone size, J gene, V gene, CDR3 protein. D genes are given only for firm matches. Size is stated for part of the rows, as once, few or many counts, or as a class when the clone is expanded.

>NA|NA|TRBJ2-1|TRBV27
ASLPRSGQRNEQF
>TRBD1|NA|TRBJ1-5|TRBV19
ASQTGPYSNQPQH
>NA|NA|TRBJ2-1|TRBV5-4
ASSFPQGGINEQF
>NA|NA|TRBJ2-1|TRBV29-1
SVKGTIVDEQF
>TRBD1|NA|TRBJ1-2|TRBV7-2
ASSLEGTGYGYT
>NA|NA|TRBJ2-3|TRBV4-1
ASSQGHSVSTDTQY
>NA|NA|TRBJ1-4|TRBV6-5
ASRSGATNEKLF
>NA|NA|TRBJ2-5|TRBV11-1
ASSSGNGRETQY
>NA|NA|TRBJ1-5|TRBV6-2/TRBV6-3
ASSYSSSRNQPQH
>NA|NA|TRBJ2-7|TRBV6-5
ASSRTGSGYEQY
>NA|NA|TRBJ2-3|TRBV9
ASSPTAYGEDTQY
>TRBD1|NA|TRBJ1-1|TRBV6-5
ASSYRGQGARTEAF
>TRBD2|NA|TRBJ2-7|TRBV9
ASSGTSGTY
>TRBD2|NA|TRBJ2-3|TRBV10-2
ASSDPGLAGALDTQY
>NA|NA|TRBJ2-2|TRBV18
ASSPDSPNTGELF
>NA|NA|TRBJ2-1|TRBV7-6
ASSLGGGVSSYNEQF
>NA|once|TRBJ1-2|TRBV6-5
ASTDTLASTGGYT
>NA|NA|TRBJ1-3|TRBV11-3
ASSLGAGPSGNTIY
>NA|NA|TRBJ1-5|TRBV28
ASTLRGGGGNQPQH
>NA|NA|TRBJ1-6|TRBV5-6
ASSWDGVSPLH
>TRBD1|NA|TRBJ2-2|TRBV7-8
ASSLATGGIGELF
>TRBD2|NA|TRBJ2-7|TRBV4-1
ASSQDSSSGGSYEQY
>NA|NA|TRBJ1-1|TRBV18
ASSRSSRADTEAF
>NA|NA|TRBJ2-3|TRBV7-2
ASSFGGTTDTQY
>NA|NA|TRBJ1-4|TRBV5-1
ASSPGTEDEKLF
>NA|NA|TRBJ2-1|TRBV11-2
ASSTVDGSSYNEQF
>NA|NA|TRBJ2-7|TRBV7-6
ASSPESSLRGPFSYEQY
>TRBD2|NA|TRBJ2-7|TRBV7-2
ASSLGTSGTYEQY
>NA|NA|TRBJ1-5|TRBV21-1
AARPRQVNQPQH